These 10 T cell receptor beta chains were sequenced from one sample in a study of blood T cell repertoires in COVID-19. Only in-frame clones appear in the TCRdb table, and some are missing; sequencing was by immunoSEQ multiplex PCR. The repertoire has 400,000 to 550,000 clones, around 89% of them found once; the top ten carry roughly 4%. Input material: peripheral blood. The receptors were sampled from a woman younger than 45 with acute or convalescent COVID-19.

The genes are TRBV24-1 and TRBJ2-7; 8 nucleotides agree with TRBD1. This CDR3 contains 14 residues. In germline, CDR1 is KGHDR, CDR2 SFDVKD. The J segment lost 4 bases and the V segment lost 5 bases, leaving 6 bases of the junction unmatched. Here the CDR3 DNA reads TGTGCCACCAGTGCAGGGGGCGAGATGTACGAGCAGTACTTC. Translation gives CATSAGGEMYEQYF.

The rearrangement links TRBV2 to TRBJ2-3; 8 nucleotides align to TRBD2. From germline, CDR1 is SNHLY and CDR2 FYNNEI. V lost 3 bases to trimming and J lost 7 bases; unmatched junction nucleotides: 3. The CDR3 is made up of 13 amino acids. The CDR3 sequence is CASSEGLVNTQYF. The DNA of the CDR3 is TGTGCCAGCAGTGAGGGACTAGTAAATACGCAGTATTTT. The whole variable domain, filled in from reference TRBV2 and TRBJ2-3, reads EPEVTQTPSHQVTQMGQEVILRCVPISNHLYFYWYRQILGQKVEFLVSFYNNEISEKSEIFDDQFSVERPDGSNFTLKIRSTKLEDSAMYFCASSEGLVNTQYFGPGTRLTVL.

The chain combines TRBV12-3 or TRBV12-4 with TRBJ2-7; no definite D call. There are 11 residues in the CDR3. Trimming shortened V by 3 bases and J by 4 bases, and 4 bases separated the two germline ends. The CDR3 DNA reads as TGTGCCAGCAGTTTCGGTTACGAGCAGTACTTC. This codes for CASSFGYEQYF.

This chain joins TRBV6-5 and TRBJ2-3; D may be TRBD2 (5 bases). CDR1 MNHEY and CDR2 SVGAGI come from the germline V gene. V lost 5 bases, J lost 8 bases, and 14 bases lay in between. This CDR3 is 13 amino acids long. For the CDR3, the DNA is TGTGCCAGCAGTCGTGGTTCTGAGGGTACGCAGTATTTT. This encodes CASSRGSEGTQYF.

This rearrangement joins TRBV7-3 to TRBJ2-5; D ambiguous. The CDR3 runs 13 residues. The V gene's germline CDR1 is SGHTA and CDR2 FQGTGA. V was pared by 5 bases and J by 4 bases, with 11 bases between. CDR3 loop: CASSKNLRETQYF. CDR3 DNA sequence: TGTGCCAGCAGCAAGAACTTAAGAGAGACCCAGTACTTC.

The rearrangement links TRBV6-1 to TRBJ1-5, with 9 bases matching TRBD1. In germline, CDR1 is MNHNS, CDR2 SASEGT. This CDR3 contains 16 residues. The V and J ends lost 4 bases and 2 bases, in that order; junction bases with no gene match: 6. This CDR3 is CASSATGGVGNQPQHF. The CDR3 DNA reads TGTGCCAGCAGTGCAACAGGGGGCGTCGGCAATCAGCCCCAGCATTTT.

V gene TRBV5-1 combines with J gene TRBJ2-3, with 10 nucleotides matching TRBD2. Germline trimming cut 4 bases from V and 6 bases from J; bases unmatched to any gene: 14. CDR1 is SGHRS, CDR2 YFSETQ, per germline. There are 17 residues in the CDR3. The CDR3 spells CASSATRNSGGADTQYF. DNA of the CDR3: TGCGCCAGCAGCGCCACACGGAACAGCGGGGGGGCTGATACGCAGTATTTT. Full variable domain (outside the CDR3, taken from reference TRBV5-1 and TRBJ2-3): KAGVTQTPRYLIKTRGQQVTLSCSPISGHRSVSWYQQTPGQGLQFLFEYFSETQRNKGNFPGRFSGRQFSNSRSEMNVSTLELGDSALYLCASSATRNSGGADTQYFGPGTRLTVL.

The CDR3 spells CAWSMTATNEKLFF. CDR3 DNA: TGTGCCTGGAGTATGACAGCAACTAATGAAAAACTGTTTTTT. The rearrangement uses TRBV30 and TRBJ1-4; TRBD1 might be the D (5 bases). The CDR3 is 14 residues long. The V and J ends lost 2 bases and 0 bases respectively, with 7 bases between them. Germline CDR1 reads GTSNPN; CDR2 reads SVGIG (reference sequence).

V is TRBV10-2 and J is TRBJ2-5; D possibly corresponds to TRBD1 (6 bases). Trimming took 2 bases from V and 9 from J, leaving 19 bases between them. The CDR3 runs 15 residues. Germline V gene lookup returns CDR1 WSHSY and CDR2 SAAADI. CDR3 coding DNA: TGCGCCAGCAGTGAGGTAACAGGGATCGATCGGGCCCAGTACTTC. Protein sequence: CASSEVTGIDRAQYF.

V is TRBV4-2 and J is TRBJ2-5, with 9 bases fitting TRBD1. V dropped 0 bases and J dropped 5; count of bases not matched to a gene: 10. Germline CDR1 and CDR2: LGHNA and YNFKEQ. The CDR3 is 17 residues long. The CDR3 protein is CASSQEVFGTGLETQYF. Written as DNA, the CDR3 is TGTGCCAGCAGCCAAGAAGTGTTTGGGACAGGGTTGGAGACCCAGTACTTC.